This TCR beta chain was sequenced during a study of cytomegalovirus exposure and HLA in healthy donors. About the research overall: Of all 400 or so donors who were genotyped, roughly 81% belonged to the Caucasian-associated ancestry cluster.

PCR primers comprised 60 Vbeta and 13 Jbeta primers. This table comes from immunoSEQ multiplex PCR, and its TCRdb copy is limited to in-frame clones, with some not included. Among about 170,000 clones, roughly 80% were seen once, and the ten largest hold about 2.2%. A remark on this clone: The antigen remains undetermined.

Between the trimmed V and J ends, which lost 2 bases and 3 bases, there was a span of 3 bases. CDR3 length: 12 amino acids. Germline CDR1 reads MRHNA; CDR2 reads SNTAGT. Study-wide findings and caveats: Within an earlier analysis, most TCR beta V segments proved productive either about 90% or about 30% of the time. Later, an analysis found that common viral pathogens appeared to be linked with several of the most significant clusters. Analysis performed later found around 15,000 TCR beta sequences associated with HLA alleles at 0.05 false discovery rate.

The sequence was obtained from a male donor in good health and CMV-seronegative. Sequencing input: PBMCs. The chain recombines TRBV6-4 with TRBJ2-3, with D unclear. CDR3 nucleotide sequence: TGTGCCAGCAGTGACCAGACAGATACGCAGTATTTT. This encodes CASSDQTDTQYF.